Below, 25 T cell receptor beta chains from the same sample are listed, as sequenced in a study of blood T cell repertoires in COVID-19. Method: immunoSEQ multiplex PCR; TCRdb's copy keeps in-frame clones and lacks some. The table has about 130,000 clones, 65% to 90% seen once. Sequencing was performed on peripheral blood. The receptors stem from a woman of 80 years or more with acute or convalescent COVID-19.

The rearrangement links TRBV3-1 (or the pseudogene TRBV3-2) to TRBJ1-2; the match to TRBD1 covers 10 bases. Germline lookup yields CDR1 LGHDT and CDR2 YNNKEL (reference sequence). The ends lost 2 bases at V and 4 bases at J; junction bases unmatched: 7. The CDR3 totals 16 residues. DNA for the CDR3: TGTGCCAGCAGCCAAACCTCGGGGACAGGGGCCTATGGCTACACCTTC. It specifies CASSQTSGTGAYGYTF.

The chain uses TRBV3-1 (or the pseudogene TRBV3-2) and TRBJ2-7; 13 bases fit TRBD2. J gave up 2 bases and V 3 bases, and 13 bases lay outside the gene matches. CDR1 and CDR2 from the germline V gene are LGHDT and YNNKEL (reference sequence). This CDR3 is built from 19 residues. The CDR3 here is CASSHSPGTSGEAAYEQYF. Here the CDR3 DNA reads TGTGCCAGCAGCCACTCACCCGGGACTAGCGGGGAGGCTGCCTACGAGCAGTACTTC.

This clone was recorded once. The chain uses TRBV6-5 and TRBJ2-3; 15 bases are shared with TRBD2. The V gene's germline CDR1 is MNHEY and CDR2 SVGAGI. Trimming cost V 2 bases and J 5 bases; bases outside gene matches: 2. The length of the CDR3 is 16 residues. DNA of the CDR3: TGTGCCAGCAGTTACAGGACTAGCGGGGGGGTAGATACGCAGTATTTT. Translated, it gives CASSYRTSGGVDTQYF.

The chain employs TRBV6-1 and TRBJ2-7, with TRBD2 matching over 7 bases. The CDR3 loop spans 15 amino acids. V dropped 2 bases and J dropped 0; count of bases not matched to a gene: 4. Germline CDR1 MNHNS, CDR2 SASEGT. The CDR3 is CASSETGGGSYEQYF. CDR3 coding DNA: TGTGCCAGCAGTGAAACGGGGGGAGGCTCCTACGAGCAGTACTTC.

This rearrangement joins TRBV5-8 to TRBJ1-6; 8 bases line up with TRBD1. The V gene's germline CDR1 is SGHTS and CDR2 YDEGEE. V gave up 4 bases and J gave up 0 bases; unmatched junction bases: 12. This CDR3 is 19 amino acids long. The CDR3 region is CASSHLLTGVSSYNSPLHF. For the CDR3, the DNA is TGTGCCAGCAGCCACCTATTGACAGGGGTGAGCTCCTATAATTCACCCCTCCACTTT.

The chain carries TRBV27 and TRBJ1-1, with 7 positions matching TRBD1. V trimming: 10 bases; J trimming: 4 bases; junction bases outside the gene matches: 3. This CDR3 has 11 amino acids. Germline-derived CDR1 and CDR2 are MNHEY and SMNVEV (reference sequence). The CDR3 loop reads CATRGSTEAFF. The DNA of the CDR3 is TGTGCCACCAGGGGGAGCACTGAAGCTTTCTTT.

The V and J genes are TRBV10-3 and TRBJ2-2, with 7 bases lining up with TRBD1. J lost 6 bases, V lost 2 bases, and 9 bases had no gene match. From germline, CDR1 is ENHRY and CDR2 SYGVKD. CDR3 length: 16 amino acids. CDR3 bases: TGTGCCATCAGTGAGATAAAGGGGGCGGAAGCCGGGGAGCTGTTTTTT. This encodes CAISEIKGAEAGELFF.

The chain uses TRBV5-4 and TRBJ2-1; 10 positions agree with TRBD2. V lost 1 base to trimming and J lost 4 bases; unmatched junction nucleotides: 5. Germline CDR1 and CDR2: SGHNT and YYREEE (reference sequence). The CDR3 contains 16 residues. CDR3 region: CASSLLAGGNYNEQFF. CDR3 in DNA: TGTGCCAGCAGCTTGTTAGCGGGGGGCAATTACAATGAGCAGTTCTTC.

The chain carries TRBV7-2 and TRBJ1-2, with TRBD1 as a possible D gene (6 bases). The CDR3 contains 14 residues. The V end lost 0 bases, the J end lost 3 bases, and 8 bases lay between the germline ends. Per the germline V gene, CDR1 is SGHTA and CDR2 is FQGNSA. The chain's CDR3 is CASSLAQGYYGYTF. CDR3 DNA sequence: TGTGCCAGCAGCTTAGCCCAGGGGTACTATGGCTACACCTTC.

This sequence joins TRBV25-1 and TRBJ2-5; maybe TRBD1 (5 bases). Germline loops: CDR1 MGHDK, CDR2 SYGVNS. The CDR3 extends over 12 amino acids. Trimming stripped 10 bases from V and 0 bases from J, with 9 bases between. The CDR3 sequence: CATSDNQETQYF. In DNA, the CDR3 is TGTGCCACCTCGGACAACCAAGAGACCCAGTACTTC.

The chain links TRBV7-2 to TRBJ2-1; TRBD2 matches 16 bases. Per the germline V gene, CDR1 is SGHTA and CDR2 is FQGNSA. The trim removed 5 bases at V and 7 bases at J, leaving 11 bases unmatched. The CDR3 sequence is 18 residues long. The CDR3 DNA follows: TGTGCCAGCAGCGGAACGGGACTAGCGGGGGGGCCATCAAATGAGCAGTTCTTC. The encoded protein is CASSGTGLAGGPSNEQFF.

Written as DNA, the CDR3 is TGTGCCAGCAGCTCCCCCTGGAGGGCGAACACCGGGGAGCTGTTTTTT. Translation: CASSSPWRANTGELFF. J is TRBJ2-2 and V is TRBV7-6, with D possibly TRBD2 on 6 matching bases. The V gene lost 4 bases and the J gene lost 0 bases, with 12 bases spanning the gap. This CDR3 has 16 residues. Germline V gives CDR1 SGHVS, CDR2 FNYEAQ.

V usage is TRBV12-3 or TRBV12-4 and J usage is TRBJ1-5; no firm D call. The CDR3 runs 12 residues. The V end lost 6 bases, the J end lost 5 bases, and 8 bases lay between the germline ends. The CDR3 region has the DNA TGTGCCAGCAGCCGCCGAGATCAGCCCCAGCATTTT. Its translation: CASSRRDQPQHF.

This sequence joins TRBV12-3 or TRBV12-4 and TRBJ1-1; D is uncertain. The CDR3 totals 12 residues. Trimming shortened V by 5 bases and J by 9 bases, and 13 bases separated the two germline ends. The CDR3, as DNA: TGTGCCAGCAGTCTATGGGCCTCGCAAGCTTTCTTT. Its translation: CASSLWASQAFF.

V usage is TRBV19 and J usage is TRBJ1-2, with D tentatively TRBD1 (5 bases). V shed 7 bases and J shed 2 bases, with 17 bases lying between them. CDR3 length: 15 residues. Per germline, CDR1 LNHDA and CDR2 SQIVND (reference sequence). The CDR3 loop reads CASTQNFGGNYGYTF. CDR3 DNA sequence: TGTGCCAGTACCCAAAACTTTGGGGGGAACTATGGCTACACCTTC.

The chain is built from TRBV5-1 and TRBJ1-1, with 7 bases identical to TRBD1. Germline V lookup: CDR1 SGHRS, CDR2 YFSETQ. This CDR3 spans 14 amino acids. The junction had 3 bases not matched to a gene; V was cut back by 0 bases and J by 4 bases. The CDR3 protein is CASSLDWTGTEAFF. CDR3 DNA sequence: TGCGCCAGCAGCTTGGATTGGACAGGCACTGAAGCTTTCTTT.

V and J are TRBV10-3 and TRBJ1-2, with TRBD1 matching 7 bases. CDR3 length equals 18 residues. CDR1 is ENHRY and CDR2 is SYGVKD in the germline V gene. Trimming removed 0 bases from V and 5 bases from J; junction bases left unmatched: 15. DNA for the CDR3: TGTGCCATCAGTGAGTCGGGGGGAAGAAACAGGGGCCTTTATGGCTACACCTTC. This sequence encodes CAISESGGRNRGLYGYTF.

This clone was detected a few times. The genes are TRBV5-6 and TRBJ2-7; 8 bases line up with TRBD1. The CDR3 length is 15 residues. Germline V gene data show CDR1 as SGHDT and CDR2 as YYEEEE. With 1 base clipped from V and 1 base from J, the junction kept 4 bases outside the gene matches. The CDR3 loop reads CASSLRTGPSYEQYF. The CDR3 DNA follows: TGTGCCAGCAGCTTGAGGACAGGGCCGTCCTACGAGCAGTACTTC.

This clone showed up many times. The chain has TRBV28 and TRBJ1-6, with D unclear. The germline V gene encodes CDR1 MDHEN and CDR2 SYDVKM. The V end lost 11 bases, the J end lost 0 bases, and 14 bases lay between the germline ends. The CDR3 spans 15 residues. CDR3 residues: CAAPPHGSYNSPLHF. The CDR3 coding sequence is TGTGCCGCCCCCCCGCACGGCTCCTATAATTCACCCCTCCACTTT.

V and J are TRBV2 and TRBJ1-3; 7 bases align to TRBD1. From germline, CDR1 is SNHLY and CDR2 FYNNEI. The CDR3 is 14 residues long. Unmatched junction bases numbered 1, after V lost 5 bases and J lost 0 bases. Written as DNA, the CDR3 is TGTGCCAGCAGTAGACAGGGCTCTGGAAACACCATATATTTT. Translated, it gives CASSRQGSGNTIYF.

The CDR3 protein is CASSPDRGAMNTEAFF. The CDR3 coding sequence is TGCGCCAGCAGCCCCGACAGGGGCGCTATGAACACTGAAGCTTTCTTT. The V call is TRBV5-1, the J call TRBJ1-1; 8 bases line up with TRBD1. With 4 bases clipped from V and 0 bases from J, the junction kept 8 bases outside the gene matches. The CDR3 is 16 amino acids. Germline lookup yields CDR1 SGHRS and CDR2 YFSETQ. Based on the CDR3 plus reference TRBV5-1 and TRBJ1-1, the full variable domain is KAGVTQTPRYLIKTRGQQVTLSCSPISGHRSVSWYQQTPGQGLQFLFEYFSETQRNKGNFPGRFSGRQFSNSRSEMNVSTLELGDSALYLCASSPDRGAMNTEAFFGQGTRLTVV.

The rearrangement joins TRBV3-1 (or the pseudogene TRBV3-2) to TRBJ1-1; D unclear. Germline V gives CDR1 LGHDT, CDR2 YNNKEL (reference sequence). Trimming left V 6 bases short and J 0 bases short, with 11 bases between. This CDR3 contains 14 residues. CDR3 in amino acids: CASRRSGLNTEAFF. The CDR3 DNA reads as TGTGCCAGCAGGCGAAGCGGATTGAACACTGAAGCTTTCTTT.

This chain links TRBV6-4 with TRBJ2-1, with a possible D match to TRBD2 (6 bases). V dropped 6 bases and J dropped 1 base, with 10 bases sitting between them. The CDR3 spans 14 residues. CDR1 and CDR2 (germline): MRHNA, SNTAGT. The CDR3 DNA is TGTGCCAGCAGCGCGGGGCGGTCCTACAATGAGCAGTTCTTC. Its translation is CASSAGRSYNEQFF.

V and J are TRBV7-2 and TRBJ2-7, with unresolved D. CDR3 length: 12 residues. Germline V gene sequence: CDR1 SGHTA, CDR2 FQGNSA. Trimming shortened V by 5 bases and J by 6 bases, and 11 bases separated the two germline ends. The CDR3 bases are TGTGCCAGCAGCCTCAGAGGCTCCGAGCAGTACTTC. Its translation: CASSLRGSEQYF.

This clone was picked up one time. The rearrangement links TRBV7-9 to TRBJ2-3, with a possible D match to TRBD2 (5 bases). Germline V CDR1 and CDR2: SEHNR, FQNEAQ (reference sequence). CDR3 length: 16 amino acids. Trimming cost V 4 bases and J 6 bases, with 20 bases left between them. The CDR3 bases are TGTGCCAGCAGCTCCAGAGGGCCTCCTTCCCCGGATACGCAGTATTTT. It codes for CASSSRGPPSPDTQYF.